This paragraph reports one T cell receptor beta chain. Its antigen is unidentified. This CDR3 contains 16 residues. V lost 3 bases and J lost 4; bases outside the gene matches: 5. Germline values: CDR1 SGHTA, CDR2 FQGNSA. This entry comes from a study of T-cell memory formation after mild COVID-19. Researchers used 5'RACE with constant-segment primers to make TCR alpha and TCR beta cDNA libraries that carry sample barcodes and UMIs. Via MiXCR, TCRdb re-called the 5' RACE reads, giving one row per CDR3 protein. The data contain roughly 160,000 distinct CDR3 sequences, under 14% of them singletons. General observations from the study: Specificity for SARS-CoV-2 was not confirmed among the second-wave clones peaking on day 37. Certain responding clones were present in pre-infection memory, suggesting participation of cross-reactive memory.

The origin of this receptor is a man aged 18 to 35 who had mild COVID-19 (a few samples of this study predate the infection). Cell type and time point are not known. Sequenced material: PBMCs or a T cell subset sorted from them (not recorded which). The rearrangement links TRBV7-2 to TRBJ2-3; 12 bases are shared with TRBD2. Written as DNA, the CDR3 is TGTGCCAGCAGCTTGTATCTAGCGGGGGGGCCAGATACGCAGTATTTT. Translated: CASSLYLAGGPDTQYF.